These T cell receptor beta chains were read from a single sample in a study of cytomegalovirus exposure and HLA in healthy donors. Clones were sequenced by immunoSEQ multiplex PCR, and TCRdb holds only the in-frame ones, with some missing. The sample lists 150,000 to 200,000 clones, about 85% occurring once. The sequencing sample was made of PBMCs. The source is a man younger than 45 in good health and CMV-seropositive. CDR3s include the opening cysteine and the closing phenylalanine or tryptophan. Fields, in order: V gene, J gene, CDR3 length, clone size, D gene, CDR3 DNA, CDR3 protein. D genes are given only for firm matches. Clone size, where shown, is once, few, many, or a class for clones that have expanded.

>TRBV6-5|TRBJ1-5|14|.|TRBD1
TGTGCCAGCAGGGGACAGGGCCACAATCAGCCCCAGCATTTT
CASRGQGHNQPQHF
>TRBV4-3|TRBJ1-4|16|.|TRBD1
TGCGCCAGCAGCCAGGGACAGGGGGCGGCTTATGAAAAACTGTTTTTT
CASSQGQGAAYEKLFF
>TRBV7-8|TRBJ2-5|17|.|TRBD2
TGTGCCAGCAGCTCCCGGACTAGAGGCTTGGGACAAGAGACCCAGTACTTC
CASSSRTRGLGQETQYF
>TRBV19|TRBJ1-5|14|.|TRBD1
TGTGCCAGTAGTACGCTGACAGGGATTCAGCCCCAGCATTTT
CASSTLTGIQPQHF
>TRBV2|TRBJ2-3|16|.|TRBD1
TGTGCCACCCACCATACAGGGGATAGGATTTTTGATACGCAGTATTTT
CATHHTGDRIFDTQYF
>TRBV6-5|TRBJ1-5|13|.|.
TGTGCCAGCAGTTACTCCGGGGATCAGCCCCAGCATTTT
CASSYSGDQPQHF
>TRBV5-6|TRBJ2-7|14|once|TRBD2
TGTGCCAGCAGCCGGACTAGCGGTTCCTACGAGCAGTACTTC
CASSRTSGSYEQYF
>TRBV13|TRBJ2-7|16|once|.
TGTGCCAGCAGCTTACGGGCAGGACTCGTCTCCTACGAGCAGTACTTC
CASSLRAGLVSYEQYF
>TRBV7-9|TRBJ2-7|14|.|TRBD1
TGTGCCAGCAGCCCCCGGGACAGGGAATACGAGCAGTACTTC
CASSPRDREYEQYF
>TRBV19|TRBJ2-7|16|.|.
TGTGCCAGTAGTATATCCCGGGTTGCGAGCTCCTACGAGCAGTACTTC
CASSISRVASSYEQYF
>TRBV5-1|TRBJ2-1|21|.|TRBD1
TGCGCCAGCAGCCACCCCAATTCCGGGACAGGGGGTGCCCCGTCCTACAATGAGCAGTTCTTC
CASSHPNSGTGGAPSYNEQFF
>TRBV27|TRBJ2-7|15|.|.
TGTGCCAGCAGTCCATCGACAGGAGAGACCTACGAGCAGTACTTC
CASSPSTGETYEQYF
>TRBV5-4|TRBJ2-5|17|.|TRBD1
TGTGCCAGCAGCTCAACACAAGGGGACAGGGCTATGGAGACCCAGTACTTC
CASSSTQGDRAMETQYF
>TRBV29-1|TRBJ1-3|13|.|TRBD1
TGCAGCGGCCGACAGGGGGCCGGCAACACCATATATTTT
CSGRQGAGNTIYF
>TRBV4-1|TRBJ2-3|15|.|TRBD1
TGCGCCAGCAGCCAAAGGGGGCTTAGCACAGATACGCAGTATTTT
CASSQRGLSTDTQYF
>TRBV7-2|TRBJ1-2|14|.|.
TGTGCCAGCAGCCCGTGGGACACACTTTTAGGCTACACCTTC
CASSPWDTLLGYTF
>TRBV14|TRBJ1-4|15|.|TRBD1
TGTGCCAGCAGCCAGACAGGGGGCGCGGGAGAAAAACTGTTTTTT
CASSQTGGAGEKLFF
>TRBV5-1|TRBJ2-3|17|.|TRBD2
TGCGCCAGCAGCGGCGGACTAGCGGGGGGGGCCACAGATACGCAGTATTTT
CASSGGLAGGATDTQYF
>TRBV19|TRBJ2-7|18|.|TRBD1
TGTGCCAGTCACCTCTCGACAGGGATCCTGTCAAGGACCTACGAGCAGTACTTC
CASHLSTGILSRTYEQYF
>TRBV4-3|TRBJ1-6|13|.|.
TGCGCCAGCAGCCAAGATGTGGTGAGGATCCTCCACTTT
CASSQDVVRILHF
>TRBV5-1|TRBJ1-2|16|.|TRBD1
TGCGCCAGCAGCTTGCCGGGGACAGGACCGGGCTATGGCTACACCTTC
CASSLPGTGPGYGYTF
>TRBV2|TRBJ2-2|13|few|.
TGTGCCAGCACAATGACTAGTACTAGGGAGCTGTTTTTT
CASTMTSTRELFF
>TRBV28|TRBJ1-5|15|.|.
TGTGCCAGCAGTTTGGGGGCCCTAGGACATCAGCCCCAGCATTTT
CASSLGALGHQPQHF
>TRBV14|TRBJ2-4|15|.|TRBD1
TGTGCCAGCAGCCAAACGAGGGGGCGCGGCGCCATTCAGTACTTC
CASSQTRGRGAIQYF
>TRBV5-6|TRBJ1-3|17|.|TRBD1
TGTGCCAGCAGCTTAACTGCCGGGACAGGGGGTGGAAACACCATATATTTT
CASSLTAGTGGGNTIYF
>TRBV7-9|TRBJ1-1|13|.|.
TGTGCCAGCAGCTTAGAGGGCGGGACTGAAGCTTTCTTT
CASSLEGGTEAFF
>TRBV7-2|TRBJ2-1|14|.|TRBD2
TGTGCCAGCAGCTTAGATCAGAACGGGGGGGCTACATTCTTC
CASSLDQNGGATFF
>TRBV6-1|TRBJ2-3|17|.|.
TGTGCCAGCAGTGTTTACCCCGGGACTCCTAGCACAGATACGCAGTATTTT
CASSVYPGTPSTDTQYF
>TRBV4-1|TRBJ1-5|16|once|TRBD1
TGCGCCAGCAGCCAACGGGGACAGGGGAAATATCAGCCCCAGCATTTT
CASSQRGQGKYQPQHF
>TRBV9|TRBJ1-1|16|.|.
TGTGCCAGCAGCGTTGGAGGTTTTGAGCGGGACACTGAAGCTTTCTTT
CASSVGGFERDTEAFF
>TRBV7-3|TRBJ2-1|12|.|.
TGTGCCAGCAGCTTAGGTAGTGATGAGCAGTTCTTC
CASSLGSDEQFF
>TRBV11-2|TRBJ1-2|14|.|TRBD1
TGTGCCAGCAGCCCGCGACAGGGGGCATATGGCTACACCTTC
CASSPRQGAYGYTF
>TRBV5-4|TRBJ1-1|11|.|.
TGTGCCAGCAGCTTGGGAGGGAGCGCTTTCTTT
CASSLGGSAFF
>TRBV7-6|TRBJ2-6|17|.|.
TGTGCCAGCAGCTCTCACCCCGGGGTCTCTGGGGCCAACGTCCTGACTTTC
CASSSHPGVSGANVLTF
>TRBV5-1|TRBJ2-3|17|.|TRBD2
TGCGCCAGCAGCTCAGGACTAGCGGGGGGCGGCACAGATACGCAGTATTTT
CASSSGLAGGGTDTQYF
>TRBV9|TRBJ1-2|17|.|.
TGTGCCAGCAGCGTAGCCCGGACTCGGGATTTCTCCTATGGCTACACCTTC
CASSVARTRDFSYGYTF
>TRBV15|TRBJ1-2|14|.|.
TGTGCCACCAGCAGAGTAGTAGAAACGATGGGCTACACCTTC
CATSRVVETMGYTF
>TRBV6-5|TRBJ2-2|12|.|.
TGTGCCAGCAGTAGCCTAGCCGGGGAGCTGTTTTTT
CASSSLAGELFF
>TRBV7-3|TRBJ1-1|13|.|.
TGTGCCAGCAGCCGTCCCGGGGGCACTGAAGCTTTCTTT
CASSRPGGTEAFF
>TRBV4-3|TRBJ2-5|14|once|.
TGCGCCAGCAGCCAAGAAGCTGCGGGGGAGACCCAGTACTTC
CASSQEAAGETQYF
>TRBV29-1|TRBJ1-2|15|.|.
TGCAGCGTTGAACGGGACACGGCGTCTGGAGCGGGCTACACCTTC
CSVERDTASGAGYTF
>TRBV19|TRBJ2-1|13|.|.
TGTGCCAGTGGGGGGAGCTCCTACAATGAGCAGTTCTTC
CASGGSSYNEQFF
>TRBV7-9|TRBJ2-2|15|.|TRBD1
TGTGCCAGCAGCTTACGAGACAGGGGAACCGGGGAGCTGTTTTTT
CASSLRDRGTGELFF